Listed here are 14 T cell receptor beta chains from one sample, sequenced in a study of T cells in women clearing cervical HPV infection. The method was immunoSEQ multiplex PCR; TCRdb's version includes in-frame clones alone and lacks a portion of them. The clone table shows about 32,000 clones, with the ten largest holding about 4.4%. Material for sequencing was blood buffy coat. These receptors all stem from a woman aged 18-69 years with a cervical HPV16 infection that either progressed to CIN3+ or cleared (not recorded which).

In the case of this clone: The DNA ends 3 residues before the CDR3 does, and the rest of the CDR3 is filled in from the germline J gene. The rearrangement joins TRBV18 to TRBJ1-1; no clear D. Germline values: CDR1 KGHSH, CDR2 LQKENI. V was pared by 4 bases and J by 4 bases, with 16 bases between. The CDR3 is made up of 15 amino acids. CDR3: CASSLQHLEGTEAFF. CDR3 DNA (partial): TGTGCCAGCTCACTCCAACATCTGGAGGGCACTGAA. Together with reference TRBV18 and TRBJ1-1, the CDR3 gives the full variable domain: NAGVMQNPRHLVRRRGQEARLRCSPMKGHSHVYWYRQLPEEGLKFMVYLQKENIIDESGMPKERFSAEFPKEGPSILRIQQVVRGDSAAYFCASSLQHLEGTEAFFGQGTRLTVV.

CDR3 loop: CASSEANRVGYGQYF. The CDR3 bases that were read are TGTGCCAGCAGTGAAGCAAACAGGGTTGGCTATGGT. V gene TRBV2 combines with J gene TRBJ2-4, with a tentative D call TRBD1 (6 bases). The read falls 3 residues short of the CDR3 end, and the missing part is taken from the germline J gene. The CDR3 spans 15 residues. Germline CDR1 and CDR2: SNHLY and FYNNEI.

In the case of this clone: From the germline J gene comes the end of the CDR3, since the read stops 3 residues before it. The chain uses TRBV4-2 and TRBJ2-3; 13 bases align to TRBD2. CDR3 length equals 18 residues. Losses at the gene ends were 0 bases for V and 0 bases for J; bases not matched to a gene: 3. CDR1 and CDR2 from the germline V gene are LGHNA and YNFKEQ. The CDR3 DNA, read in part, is TGTGCCAGCAGCCAAGATACTAGCGGGAGGGGGAGCACAGATACG. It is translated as CASSQDTSGRGSTDT. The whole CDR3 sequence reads CASSQDTSGRGSTDTQYF.

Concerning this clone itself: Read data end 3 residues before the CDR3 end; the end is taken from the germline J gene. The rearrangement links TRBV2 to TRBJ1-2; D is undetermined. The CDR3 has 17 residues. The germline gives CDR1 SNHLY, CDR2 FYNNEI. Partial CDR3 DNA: TGTGCCAGCAGTGATCAACTCCGAAGGCGGGGTTTGCACGAC. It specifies CASSDQLRRRGLHD. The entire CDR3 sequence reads CASSDQLRRRGLHDYTF.

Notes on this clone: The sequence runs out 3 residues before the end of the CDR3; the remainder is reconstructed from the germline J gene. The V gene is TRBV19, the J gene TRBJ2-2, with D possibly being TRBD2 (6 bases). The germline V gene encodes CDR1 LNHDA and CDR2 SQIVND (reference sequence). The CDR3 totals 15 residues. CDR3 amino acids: CASSPLLQGGSPLFF. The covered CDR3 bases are TGTGCCAGTAGTCCGTTGTTGCAGGGAGGCTCACCG.

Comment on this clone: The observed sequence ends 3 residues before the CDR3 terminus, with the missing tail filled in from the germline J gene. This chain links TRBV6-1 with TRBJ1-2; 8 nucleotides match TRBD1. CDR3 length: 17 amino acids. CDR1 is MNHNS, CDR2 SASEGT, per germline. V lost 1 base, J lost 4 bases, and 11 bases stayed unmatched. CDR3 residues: CASSEGVPGQVFYGYTF. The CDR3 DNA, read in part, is TGTGCCAGCAGTGAAGGAGTCCCGGGACAGGTGTTCTATGGC.

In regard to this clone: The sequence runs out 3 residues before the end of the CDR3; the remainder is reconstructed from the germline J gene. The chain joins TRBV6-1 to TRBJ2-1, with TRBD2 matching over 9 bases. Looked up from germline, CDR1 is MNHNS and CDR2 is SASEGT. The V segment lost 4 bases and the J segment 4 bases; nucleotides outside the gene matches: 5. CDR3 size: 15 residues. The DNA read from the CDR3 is TGTGCCAGCAGTGTGGGACTAGCCACATACAATGAG. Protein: CASSVGLATYNE. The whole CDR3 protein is CASSVGLATYNEQFF.

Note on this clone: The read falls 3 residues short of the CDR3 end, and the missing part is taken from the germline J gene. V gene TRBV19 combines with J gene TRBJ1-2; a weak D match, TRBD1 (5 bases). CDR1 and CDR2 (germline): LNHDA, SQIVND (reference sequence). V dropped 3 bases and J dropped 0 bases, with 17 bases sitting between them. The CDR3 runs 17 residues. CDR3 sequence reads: CASSMTVIPTANYGYTF. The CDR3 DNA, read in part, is TGTGCCAGTAGTATGACAGTAATCCCTACAGCTAACTATGGC.

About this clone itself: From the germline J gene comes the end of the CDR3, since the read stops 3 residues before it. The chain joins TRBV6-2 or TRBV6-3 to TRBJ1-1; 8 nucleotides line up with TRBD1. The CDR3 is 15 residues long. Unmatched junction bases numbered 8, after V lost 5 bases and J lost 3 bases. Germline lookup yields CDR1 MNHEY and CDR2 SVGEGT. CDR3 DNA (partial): TGTGCCAGCAGTACTAGGGACAGGCGATACACTGAA. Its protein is CASSTRDRRYTE. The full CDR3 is CASSTRDRRYTEAFF.

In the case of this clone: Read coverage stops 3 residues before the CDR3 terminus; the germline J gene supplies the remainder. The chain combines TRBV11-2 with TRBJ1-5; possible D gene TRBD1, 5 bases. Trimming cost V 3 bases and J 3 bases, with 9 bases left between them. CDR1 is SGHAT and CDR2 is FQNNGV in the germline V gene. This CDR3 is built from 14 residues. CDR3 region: CASSLRQNNQPQHF. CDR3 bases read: TGTGCCAGCAGCTTGAGACAGAACAATCAGCCC.

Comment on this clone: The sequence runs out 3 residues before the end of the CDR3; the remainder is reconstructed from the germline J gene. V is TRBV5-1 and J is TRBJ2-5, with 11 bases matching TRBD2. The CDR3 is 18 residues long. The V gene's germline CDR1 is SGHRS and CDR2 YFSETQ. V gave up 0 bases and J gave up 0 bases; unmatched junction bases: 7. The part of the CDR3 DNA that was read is TGCGCCAGCAGCTTGGGGTACCTAGCGGGGGGTAACCAAGAGACC. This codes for CASSLGYLAGGNQET. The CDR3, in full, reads CASSLGYLAGGNQETQYF.

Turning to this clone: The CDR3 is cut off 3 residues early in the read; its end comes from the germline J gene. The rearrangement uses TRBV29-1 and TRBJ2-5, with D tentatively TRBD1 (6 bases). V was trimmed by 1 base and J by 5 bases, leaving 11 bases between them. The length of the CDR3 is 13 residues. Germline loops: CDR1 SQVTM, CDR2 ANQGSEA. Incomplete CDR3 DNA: TGCAGCGTTGAAGGACAGGCAAGGGAGACC. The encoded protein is CSVEGQARET. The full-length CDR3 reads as CSVEGQARETQYF.

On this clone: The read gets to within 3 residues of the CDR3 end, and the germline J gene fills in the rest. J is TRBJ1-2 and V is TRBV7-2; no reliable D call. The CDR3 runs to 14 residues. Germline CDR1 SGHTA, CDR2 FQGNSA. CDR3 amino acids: CASSLDGLPYDYTF. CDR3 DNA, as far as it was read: TGTGCCAGCAGCTTAGACGGGTTACCCTACGAC.

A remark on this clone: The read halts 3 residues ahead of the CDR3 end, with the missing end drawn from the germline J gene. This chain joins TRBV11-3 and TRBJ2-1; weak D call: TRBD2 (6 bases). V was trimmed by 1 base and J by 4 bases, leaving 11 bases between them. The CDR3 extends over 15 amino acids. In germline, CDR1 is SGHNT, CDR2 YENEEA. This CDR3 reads CASSLGSSEYNEQFF. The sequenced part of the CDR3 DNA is TGTGCCAGCAGCTTAGGATCTAGCGAGTACAATGAG.